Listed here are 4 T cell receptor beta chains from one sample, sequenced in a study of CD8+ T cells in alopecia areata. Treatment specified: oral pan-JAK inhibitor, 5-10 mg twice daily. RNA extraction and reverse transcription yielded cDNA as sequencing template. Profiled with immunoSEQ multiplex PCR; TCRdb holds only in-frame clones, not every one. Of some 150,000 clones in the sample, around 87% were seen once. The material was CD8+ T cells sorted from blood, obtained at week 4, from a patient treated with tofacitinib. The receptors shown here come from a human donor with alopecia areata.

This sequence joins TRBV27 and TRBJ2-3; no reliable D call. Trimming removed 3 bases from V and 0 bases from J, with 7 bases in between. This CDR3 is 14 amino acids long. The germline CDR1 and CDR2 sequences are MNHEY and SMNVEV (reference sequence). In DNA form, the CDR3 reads TGTGCCAGCAGTTTGACCACTAGCACAGATACGCAGTATTTT. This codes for CASSLTTSTDTQYF.

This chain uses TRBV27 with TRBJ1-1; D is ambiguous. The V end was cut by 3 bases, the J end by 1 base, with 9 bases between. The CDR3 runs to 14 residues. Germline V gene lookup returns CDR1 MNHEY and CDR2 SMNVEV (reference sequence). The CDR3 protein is CASSFRPENTEAFF. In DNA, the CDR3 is TGTGCCAGCAGTTTTAGGCCGGAGAACACTGAAGCTTTCTTT.

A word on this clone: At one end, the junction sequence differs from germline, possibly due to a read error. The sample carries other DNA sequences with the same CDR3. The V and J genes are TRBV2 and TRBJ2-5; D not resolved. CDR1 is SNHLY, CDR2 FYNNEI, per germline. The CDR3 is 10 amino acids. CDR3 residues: CASSEETQYF. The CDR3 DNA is TGTGCCAGCAGCGAAGAGACCCAGTACTTC.

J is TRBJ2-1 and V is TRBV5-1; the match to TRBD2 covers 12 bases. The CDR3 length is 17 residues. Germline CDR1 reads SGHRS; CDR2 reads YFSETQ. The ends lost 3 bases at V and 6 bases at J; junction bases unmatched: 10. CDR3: CASSWNLAGGPGNEQFF. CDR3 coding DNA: TGCGCCAGCAGCTGGAATCTAGCGGGAGGGCCCGGCAATGAGCAGTTCTTC.